The 11 T cell receptor beta chains reported below all come from one sample, sequenced in a study of blood T cell repertoires in COVID-19. The repertoire was sequenced with immunoSEQ multiplex PCR; TCRdb's copy has only in-frame clones and lacks some. The sample records some 140,000 clones, approximately 85% being singletons. The source material was peripheral blood. The receptors were gathered from a man between 60 and 75 years old with COVID-19, enrolled during active disease.

This chain links TRBV7-2 with TRBJ1-1; 9 bases align to TRBD1. Per the germline V gene, CDR1 is SGHTA and CDR2 is FQGNSA. This CDR3 has 14 amino acids. With V trimmed by 6 bases and J by 5 bases, 7 bases remained unmatched. CDR3 DNA sequence: TGTGCCAGCAGGACCGGGACAGGGTGGACTGAAGCTTTCTTT. Its translation is CASRTGTGWTEAFF.

This clone has just a few counts. The chain links TRBV7-3 to TRBJ2-7; D possibly corresponds to TRBD1 (6 bases). Trimming took 4 bases from V and 3 from J, leaving 10 bases between them. CDR1 and CDR2 (germline): SGHTA, FQGTGA. This CDR3 region has 13 residues. The CDR3 reads CASSSTGFYEQYF. Written as DNA, the CDR3 is TGTGCCAGCAGCTCGACAGGTTTCTACGAGCAGTACTTC.

This chain links TRBV29-1 with TRBJ1-1; 7 positions match TRBD1. Germline V lookup: CDR1 SQVTM, CDR2 ANQGSEA. After removal of 4 bases from V and 1 base from J, the junction contained 6 bases not matched to a gene. The CDR3 consists of 14 residues. This chain's CDR3 is CSVGLGGQNTEAFF. CDR3 coding DNA: TGCAGCGTTGGTTTAGGGGGCCAGAACACTGAAGCTTTCTTT.

This clone was counted a single time. The chain combines TRBV19 with TRBJ2-7, with 8 nucleotides matching TRBD1. CDR3 size: 14 residues. The germline V gene encodes CDR1 LNHDA and CDR2 SQIVND (reference sequence). V gave up 3 bases and J gave up 7 bases; unmatched junction bases: 8. The chain's CDR3 is CASSISTGEKEQYF. The CDR3 DNA reads TGTGCCAGTAGTATCTCGACAGGGGAAAAAGAGCAGTACTTC.

Comment on this clone: Other DNA sequences in this sample translate to the same CDR3. The gene calls are TRBV28 and TRBJ1-2, with 7 bases matching TRBD1. The CDR3 length is 14 residues. CDR1 and CDR2 from the germline V gene are MDHEN and SYDVKM. With V trimmed by 4 bases and J by 4 bases, 6 bases remained unmatched. CDR3 amino acids: CASSSPGQFYGYTF. As DNA, the CDR3 is TGTGCCAGCAGTTCCCCGGGACAGTTCTATGGCTACACCTTC.

The chain has TRBV6-5 and TRBJ2-1; possible D gene TRBD2, 5 bases. The germline CDR1 and CDR2 sequences are MNHEY and SVGAGI. V was shortened by 0 bases and J by 9 bases, with 15 bases between the two germline ends. CDR3 length: 15 residues. The CDR3 DNA reads TGTGCCAGCAGTTACTCGAATCGGAGGCGCGGTGAGCAGTTCTTC. It codes for CASSYSNRRRGEQFF.

This rearrangement joins TRBV6-2 or TRBV6-3 to TRBJ1-5; D may be TRBD1 (5 bases). The germline CDR1 and CDR2 sequences are MNHEY and SVGEGT. Deletions cut 2 bases from V and 7 bases from J, with 15 bases between. This CDR3 comprises 15 residues. The CDR3 DNA sequence: TGTGCCAGCAGTTACCAGGCAGGGCTGAAGCAGCCCCAGCATTTT. This translates into CASSYQAGLKQPQHF.

Regarding this clone: The junction shows a germline mismatch at one end, possibly a read error. V is TRBV19 and J is TRBJ1-2; maybe TRBD1 (6 bases). Germline CDR1 LNHDA, CDR2 SQIVND (reference sequence). The CDR3 consists of 14 residues. In nucleotides, the CDR3 is TGTGCCAGCAGTAGGGGGGGCATATATGGCGGCTACACCTTC. Amino acids: CASSRGGIYGGYTF.

This sequence joins TRBV25-1 and TRBJ1-4; D unclear. The germline CDR1 and CDR2 sequences are MGHDK and SYGVNS. The CDR3 extends over 13 amino acids. V lost 4 bases, J lost 8 bases, and 11 bases lay in between. The CDR3 DNA follows: TGTGCCAGCAGTGGACACAGAAGCGAAAAACTGTTTTTT. Its protein is CASSGHRSEKLFF.

CDR3 coding DNA: TGTGCCAGTCAGTTCCAGGGATTCTATAATTCACCCCTCCACTTT. Its protein product is CASQFQGFYNSPLHF. The chain links TRBV19 to TRBJ1-6; D perhaps matches TRBD1 (5 bases). V lost 8 bases, J lost 3 bases, and 14 bases lay in between. Looked up from germline, CDR1 is LNHDA and CDR2 is SQIVND (reference sequence). The CDR3 length is 15 residues.

This chain connects TRBV4-3 to TRBJ1-1; 7 bases fit TRBD1. Per germline, CDR1 LGHNA and CDR2 YSLEER. This CDR3 comprises 15 residues. The V gene end was trimmed by 1 base and the J gene end by 1 base; junction bases not matched to a gene: 3. CDR3: CASSQGGGWNTEAFF. The CDR3 DNA reads as TGCGCCAGCAGCCAAGGAGGGGGCTGGAACACTGAAGCTTTCTTT.